Detailed here is one TCR beta chain. Germline-derived CDR1 and CDR2 are LNHDA and SQIVND (reference sequence). The V gene lost 7 bases and the J gene lost 4 bases, with 14 bases spanning the gap. This CDR3 has 14 amino acids. These data belong to a study of blood T cell repertoires in COVID-19. Background on the study: In each case, the material was cDNA or gDNA derived from T cells, B-cell-depleted T cells, or PBMCs.

Assay used: immunoSEQ multiplex PCR; TCRdb lists only in-frame clones, some missing. The repertoire holds roughly 180,000 clones, with around 85% as singletons. The sequence derives from a woman in her sixties or seventies with acute or convalescent COVID-19. The sequenced sample was peripheral blood. The chain links TRBV19 to TRBJ2-1; D unresolved. The CDR3 loop reads CASTKVGSYNEQFF. The DNA for the CDR3 is TGTGCCAGTACCAAAGTGGGCAGTTACAATGAGCAGTTCTTC.